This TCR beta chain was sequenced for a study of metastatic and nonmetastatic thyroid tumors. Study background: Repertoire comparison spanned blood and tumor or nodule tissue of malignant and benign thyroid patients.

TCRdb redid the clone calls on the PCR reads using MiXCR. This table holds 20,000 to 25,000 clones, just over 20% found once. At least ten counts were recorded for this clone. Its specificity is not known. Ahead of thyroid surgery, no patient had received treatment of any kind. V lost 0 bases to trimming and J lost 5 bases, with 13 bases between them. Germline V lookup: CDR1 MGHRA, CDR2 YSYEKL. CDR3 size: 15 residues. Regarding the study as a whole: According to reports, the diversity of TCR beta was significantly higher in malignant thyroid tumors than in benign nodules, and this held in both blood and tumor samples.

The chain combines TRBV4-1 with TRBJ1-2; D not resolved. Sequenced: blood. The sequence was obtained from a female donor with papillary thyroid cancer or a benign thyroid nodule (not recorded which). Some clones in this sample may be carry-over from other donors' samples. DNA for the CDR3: TGCGCCAGCAGCCAAGATGTCAGTCTGCGGTATGGCTACACCTTC. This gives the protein CASSQDVSLRYGYTF.